This TCR beta chain came from a study of blood T cell repertoires in COVID-19. Background on the study: Italy, Spain and the United States were the sources of the convalescent and acute COVID-19 samples.

Sequencing was performed with immunoSEQ multiplex PCR; in TCRdb, only in-frame clones are kept and a portion is missing. The sample records 260,000 or so clones, roughly 87% being singletons. The CDR3 totals 15 residues. V trimming: 5 bases; J trimming: 0 bases; junction bases outside the gene matches: 4. Germline assignment: CDR1 MNHEY and CDR2 SVGEGT. The source is a human donor in a cohort sampled during active COVID-19. V gene TRBV6-2 or TRBV6-3 combines with J gene TRBJ1-3; 7 positions agree with TRBD1. The sequencing sample was made of peripheral blood. The CDR3 DNA is TGTGCCAGCAGTCGGGACAGCTACTCTGGAAACACCATATATTTT. Translating it yields CASSRDSYSGNTIYF.